A selection of T cell receptor beta chains follows, all from one sample in a study of T cells and Merkel cell carcinoma outcomes. TCRdb's copy holds only in-frame clones and misses some; the assay was immunoSEQ multiplex PCR. The table shows several thousand clones, with 90% occurring only once. The sequenced sample consisted of tumor tissue from Merkel cell carcinoma. The receptors here all came from a human donor with Merkel cell carcinoma. Each CDR3 is given with its conserved first and last residue. The D gene is left open where the match is weak. Rows may omit the clone size; those that give it use once, few, many or a size class.

j_gene: TRBJ1-6
d_gene: NA
abundance: NA
v_gene: TRBV2
CDR3aa: CASRANRAYNSPLHF
CDR3nt: TGTGCCAGCAGGGCCAACAGGGCGTATAATTCACCCCTCCACTTT

j_gene: TRBJ2-2
d_gene: NA
abundance: NA
v_gene: TRBV19
CDR3aa: CASRGDPNTGELFF
CDR3nt: TGTGCCAGTAGGGGGGATCCGAACACCGGGGAGCTGTTTTTT

j_gene: TRBJ1-1
d_gene: TRBD1
abundance: NA
v_gene: TRBV15
CDR3aa: CATSRDSPTGQAFF
CDR3nt: TGTGCCACCAGCAGAGATTCACCGACAGGGCAAGCTTTCTTT

j_gene: TRBJ1-3
d_gene: NA
abundance: NA
v_gene: TRBV5-4
CDR3aa: CASSLSGSGNTIYF
CDR3nt: TGTGCCAGCAGCTTGAGCGGCTCTGGAAACACCATATATTTT

j_gene: TRBJ1-2
d_gene: TRBD1
abundance: NA
v_gene: TRBV30
CDR3aa: CAWARTGFNYGYTF
CDR3nt: TGTGCCTGGGCCCGGACAGGGTTCAACTATGGCTACACCTTC

j_gene: TRBJ2-3
d_gene: NA
abundance: NA
v_gene: TRBV2
CDR3aa: CASSEDGRRSDTQYF
CDR3nt: TGTGCCAGCAGTGAAGATGGTCGGCGCTCTGATACGCAGTATTTT

j_gene: TRBJ1-2
d_gene: TRBD1
abundance: NA
v_gene: TRBV7-2
CDR3aa: CASSPTRGWYGYTF
CDR3nt: TGTGCCAGCAGTCCTACCAGGGGGTGGTACGGCTACACCTTC

j_gene: TRBJ1-4
d_gene: NA
abundance: NA
v_gene: TRBV11-2
CDR3aa: CASSLDITHEKLFF
CDR3nt: TGTGCCAGCAGCCTCGACATTACCCATGAAAAACTGTTTTTT

j_gene: TRBJ2-2
d_gene: TRBD1
abundance: once
v_gene: TRBV30
CDR3aa: CAWAYRGWTGELFF
CDR3nt: TGTGCCTGGGCCTACAGGGGGTGGACCGGGGAGCTGTTTTTT

j_gene: TRBJ2-5
d_gene: NA
abundance: NA
v_gene: TRBV7-3
CDR3aa: CASSLTAVETQYF
CDR3nt: TGTGCCAGCAGCTTAACGGCGGTGGAGACCCAGTACTTC

j_gene: TRBJ2-3
d_gene: TRBD2
abundance: NA
v_gene: TRBV19
CDR3aa: CASSMGGEVDTQYF
CDR3nt: TGTGCCAGTAGTATGGGGGGGGAAGTAGATACGCAGTATTTT

j_gene: TRBJ2-7
d_gene: TRBD1
abundance: NA
v_gene: TRBV4-2
CDR3aa: CASSQGTGRYEQYF
CDR3nt: TGTGCCAGCAGCCAAGGGACAGGGAGATACGAGCAGTACTTC

j_gene: TRBJ1-3
d_gene: NA
abundance: NA
v_gene: TRBV7-3
CDR3aa: CASSLTADSSGNTIYF
CDR3nt: TGTGCCAGCAGCTTAACGGCAGATTCCTCTGGAAACACCATATATTTT

j_gene: TRBJ2-5
d_gene: NA
abundance: NA
v_gene: TRBV5-4
CDR3aa: CASSLVGDQETQYF
CDR3nt: TGTGCCAGCAGCTTGGTAGGCGACCAGGAGACCCAGTACTTC

j_gene: TRBJ1-4
d_gene: NA
abundance: NA
v_gene: TRBV30
CDR3aa: CAWSEAARNEKLFF
CDR3nt: TGTGCCTGGAGTGAGGCAGCGCGAAATGAAAAACTGTTTTTT

j_gene: TRBJ1-2
d_gene: NA
abundance: NA
v_gene: TRBV7-2
CDR3aa: CASSFQRGYGYTF
CDR3nt: TGTGCCAGCAGCTTCCAGCGGGGCTATGGCTACACCTTC

j_gene: TRBJ1-2
d_gene: TRBD1
abundance: NA
v_gene: TRBV5-6
CDR3aa: CASSPGTGGYGYTF
CDR3nt: TGTGCCAGCAGCCCCGGGACAGGGGGCTATGGCTACACCTTC

j_gene: TRBJ2-2
d_gene: NA
abundance: NA
v_gene: TRBV14
CDR3aa: CASSQDWGAANTGELFF
CDR3nt: TGTGCCAGCAGCCAAGATTGGGGGGCAGCGAACACCGGGGAGCTGTTTTTT

j_gene: TRBJ2-2
d_gene: NA
abundance: NA
v_gene: TRBV7-9
CDR3aa: CASSPPRDPFPTGELFF
CDR3nt: TGTGCCAGCAGCCCGCCCCGGGACCCCTTCCCCACCGGGGAGCTGTTTTTT

j_gene: TRBJ2-7
d_gene: TRBD1
abundance: once
v_gene: TRBV9
CDR3aa: CASSVDPSGQGVDEQYF
CDR3nt: TGTGCCAGCAGCGTAGATCCTTCGGGACAGGGGGTGGACGAGCAGTACTTC

j_gene: TRBJ1-1
d_gene: NA
abundance: NA
v_gene: TRBV9
CDR3aa: CANSSPHAQIGTEAFF
CDR3nt: TGTGCCAACAGCTCACCCCATGCGCAAATAGGCACTGAAGCTTTCTTT

j_gene: TRBJ1-1
d_gene: NA
abundance: NA
v_gene: TRBV15
CDR3aa: CATIGYTEAFF
CDR3nt: TGTGCCACCATAGGGTACACTGAAGCTTTCTTT

j_gene: TRBJ1-2
d_gene: NA
abundance: once
v_gene: TRBV18
CDR3aa: CASSPSMDYTF
CDR3nt: TGTGCCAGCTCACCGTCTATGGACTACACCTTC

j_gene: TRBJ2-3
d_gene: NA
abundance: few
v_gene: TRBV7-9
CDR3aa: CASSLAPHTQYF
CDR3nt: TGTGCCAGCAGCTTAGCACCTCATACGCAGTATTTT

j_gene: TRBJ2-1
d_gene: TRBD2
abundance: once
v_gene: TRBV6-5
CDR3aa: CASVRGGAEDEQFF
CDR3nt: TGTGCCAGCGTCCGGGGGGGGGCCGAGGATGAGCAGTTCTTC

j_gene: TRBJ1-1
d_gene: NA
abundance: NA
v_gene: TRBV6-1
CDR3aa: CASRDRTLATEAFF
CDR3nt: TGTGCCAGCAGGGACAGAACCCTTGCGACTGAAGCTTTCTTT

j_gene: TRBJ1-5
d_gene: NA
abundance: NA
v_gene: TRBV29-1
CDR3aa: CSVVQGPNQPQHF
CDR3nt: TGCAGCGTTGTACAGGGCCCCAATCAGCCCCAGCATTTT

j_gene: TRBJ1-2
d_gene: NA
abundance: NA
v_gene: TRBV7-9
CDR3aa: CASSLDGGQGGYTF
CDR3nt: TGTGCCAGCAGCTTAGATGGGGGCCAGGGTGGCTACACCTTC

j_gene: TRBJ1-2
d_gene: TRBD1
abundance: NA
v_gene: TRBV5-4
CDR3aa: CASSLLQGQGLNYGYTF
CDR3nt: TGTGCCAGCAGCTTATTACAGGGACAGGGCCTTAACTATGGCTACACCTTC

j_gene: TRBJ1-1
d_gene: TRBD1
abundance: NA
v_gene: TRBV4-1
CDR3aa: CASSPTGVNTEAFF
CDR3nt: TGCGCCAGCAGCCCGACAGGGGTGAACACTGAAGCTTTCTTT

j_gene: TRBJ2-5
d_gene: NA
abundance: NA
v_gene: TRBV9
CDR3aa: CASSMGGGPKETQYF
CDR3nt: TGTGCCAGCAGCATGGGGGGGGGCCCGAAGGAGACCCAGTACTTC

j_gene: TRBJ2-6
d_gene: NA
abundance: NA
v_gene: TRBV14
CDR3aa: CASSPFNGRPGANVLTF
CDR3nt: TGTGCCAGCAGTCCCTTCAACGGAAGGCCTGGGGCCAACGTCCTGACTTTC

j_gene: TRBJ1-1
d_gene: NA
abundance: NA
v_gene: TRBV6-6
CDR3aa: CASTRTDEAFF
CDR3nt: TGTGCCAGCACCCGGACAGATGAAGCTTTCTTT

j_gene: TRBJ1-2
d_gene: TRBD1
abundance: NA
v_gene: TRBV6-5
CDR3aa: CASSLTQGAGYGYTF
CDR3nt: TGTGCCAGCAGCCTTACCCAGGGGGCCGGCTATGGCTACACCTTC

j_gene: TRBJ1-2
d_gene: TRBD1
abundance: NA
v_gene: TRBV5-6
CDR3aa: CASSLGQGARGYTF
CDR3nt: TGTGCCAGCAGCTTGGGACAGGGGGCGCGGGGCTACACCTTC

j_gene: TRBJ2-3
d_gene: TRBD1
abundance: NA
v_gene: TRBV5-6
CDR3aa: CASSPDRGTDTQYF
CDR3nt: TGTGCCAGCAGCCCTGACAGGGGCACAGATACGCAGTATTTT

j_gene: TRBJ1-4
d_gene: NA
abundance: NA
v_gene: TRBV30
CDR3aa: CAWSISDEKLFF
CDR3nt: TGTGCCTGGAGCATAAGTGATGAAAAACTGTTTTTT

j_gene: TRBJ2-5
d_gene: NA
abundance: NA
v_gene: TRBV13
CDR3aa: CASSLGGGFQETQYF
CDR3nt: TGTGCCAGCAGCTTAGGTGGGGGGTTCCAAGAGACCCAGTACTTC

j_gene: TRBJ2-1
d_gene: TRBD2
abundance: NA
v_gene: TRBV4-3
CDR3aa: CASSQGDSGGAYGEQFF
CDR3nt: TGCGCCAGCAGCCAAGGCGATAGCGGGGGGGCCTATGGGGAGCAGTTCTTC

j_gene: TRBJ2-2
d_gene: TRBD2
abundance: NA
v_gene: TRBV5-4
CDR3aa: CASSYPGGSGGSTGKLFF
CDR3nt: TGTGCCAGCAGCTACCCGGGGGGCAGCGGGGGGTCCACCGGGAAGCTGTTTTTT

j_gene: TRBJ2-7
d_gene: NA
abundance: NA
v_gene: TRBV18
CDR3aa: CASSRGHSSYEQYF
CDR3nt: TGTGCCAGCTCGCGCGGGCACAGCTCCTACGAGCAGTACTTC

j_gene: TRBJ2-2
d_gene: TRBD2
abundance: NA
v_gene: TRBV5-8
CDR3aa: CASSLRTRRSGELFF
CDR3nt: TGTGCCAGCAGCTTGCGGACTAGGAGATCCGGGGAGCTGTTTTTT

j_gene: TRBJ2-2
d_gene: TRBD2
abundance: NA
v_gene: TRBV30
CDR3aa: CARQGGGTTGELFF
CDR3nt: TGTGCCCGCCAGGGCGGGGGGACAACCGGGGAGCTGTTTTTT

j_gene: TRBJ2-2
d_gene: TRBD2
abundance: NA
v_gene: TRBV4-1
CDR3aa: CASSRGASGRNTGELFF
CDR3nt: TGCGCCAGCAGCCGGGGGGCTAGCGGGAGGAACACCGGGGAGCTGTTTTTT

j_gene: TRBJ1-1
d_gene: NA
abundance: NA
v_gene: TRBV9
CDR3aa: CASSVSPIMNTEAFF
CDR3nt: TGTGCCAGCAGCGTCTCCCCTATTATGAACACTGAAGCTTTCTTT

j_gene: TRBJ2-2
d_gene: TRBD2
abundance: NA
v_gene: TRBV7-8
CDR3aa: CASRGGPWTGELFF
CDR3nt: TGTGCCTCCCGGGGGGGCCCATGGACCGGGGAGCTGTTTTTT

j_gene: TRBJ2-5
d_gene: TRBD1
abundance: NA
v_gene: TRBV7-7
CDR3aa: CASSMTGGRETQYF
CDR3nt: TGTGCTAGCAGCATGACAGGGGGACGCGAGACCCAGTACTTC

j_gene: TRBJ1-1
d_gene: NA
abundance: NA
v_gene: TRBV27
CDR3aa: CASSFRGGEAFF
CDR3nt: TGTGCCAGCAGTTTTCGGGGCGGGGAGGCTTTCTTT

j_gene: TRBJ1-3
d_gene: TRBD1
abundance: NA
v_gene: TRBV19
CDR3aa: CASRGTGYSSSGNTIYF
CDR3nt: TGTGCCAGTCGGGGGACAGGATACTCGAGCTCTGGAAACACCATATATTTT

j_gene: TRBJ1-2
d_gene: TRBD1
abundance: NA
v_gene: TRBV27
CDR3aa: CASSRGGQGLSYGYTF
CDR3nt: TGTGCCAGCAGCCGCGGGGGACAGGGATTATCCTATGGCTACACCTTC

j_gene: TRBJ1-2
d_gene: NA
abundance: NA
v_gene: TRBV7-3
CDR3aa: CASSPDANYGYTF
CDR3nt: TGTGCCAGCAGCCCAGATGCTAACTATGGCTACACCTTC

j_gene: TRBJ1-5
d_gene: NA
abundance: NA
v_gene: TRBV15
CDR3aa: CATSRDVDQPQHF
CDR3nt: TGTGCCACCAGCAGAGATGTAGATCAACCCCAGCATTTT